This TCR beta chain was captured in a study of cytomegalovirus exposure and HLA in healthy donors. Study-wide context: Earlier findings included about 120 million unique TCR beta sequences obtained from 150 million to 200 million T cells.

Researchers ran the PCR with 60 Vbeta and 13 Jbeta primers. Profiled with immunoSEQ multiplex PCR; TCRdb holds only in-frame clones, not every one. The top ten hold about 1.4% of the sample, which has around 180,000 clones, roughly 70% seen once. Trimming took 1 base from V and 0 from J; bases not matched to a gene: 5. Germline V gene sequence: CDR1 SGHTA, CDR2 FQGTGA. This CDR3 region has 16 residues. On this clone: Its cognate antigen is unknown.

Points from the study as a whole: A later examination showed that TCR association rates differed by HLA locus, with DRB1 most and HLA-C fewest.

V is TRBV7-3 and J is TRBJ2-5; 7 nucleotides agree with TRBD1. The sample comprised PBMCs. This sequence originates from a girl aged 5-17 years in good health and CMV-seronegative. CDR3 region: CASSLMAGGDQETQYF. The CDR3 nucleotides are TGTGCCAGCAGCTTAATGGCAGGGGGTGACCAAGAGACCCAGTACTTC. The full variable domain, in which reference TRBV7-3 and TRBJ2-5 provide the parts outside the CDR3, is GAGVSQTPSNKVTEKGKYVELRCDPISGHTALYWYRQSLGQGPEFLIYFQGTGAADDSGLPNDRFFAVRPEGSVSTLKIQRTERGDSAVYLCASSLMAGGDQETQYFGPGTRLLVL.